The next 9 T cell receptor beta chains were all read from a single sample in a study of siplizumab effects on memory and regulatory T cells. Produced via immunoSEQ multiplex PCR; TCRdb's table is partial and in-frame only. The sample carries 110,000 or so clones, over 85% recorded once. Sequencing was done on a sample of non-Treg CD4+ T cells sorted from blood. All receptors come from a human donor in good health.

CDR3 DNA: TGTGCCAGCAGCTTATCACAGGACTACGAGCAGTACTTC. Amino acids: CASSLSQDYEQYF. The chain joins TRBV7-3 to TRBJ2-7; possible D gene TRBD1, 5 bases. The CDR3 spans 13 residues. Germline CDR1 reads SGHTA; CDR2 reads FQGTGA. Trimming removed 2 bases from V and 3 bases from J, with 8 bases in between.

V and J are TRBV6-4 and TRBJ1-2; no firm D call. The V and J ends lost 8 bases and 8 bases respectively, with 6 bases between them. CDR1 is MRHNA, CDR2 SNTAGT, per germline. The CDR3 is 9 residues long. The CDR3 DNA follows: TGTGCCAGCCGTAGGGGCTACACCTTC. Translating gives CASRRGYTF.

V and J are TRBV6-6 and TRBJ1-3; D perhaps matches TRBD1 (6 bases). The CDR3 is 14 amino acids. CDR1 is MNHNY, CDR2 SVGAGI, per germline (reference sequence). V was clipped by 5 bases and J by 0 bases, with 8 bases between them. The CDR3 loop reads CASSLQGSGNTIYF. The CDR3 bases are TGTGCCAGCAGTCTACAGGGCTCTGGAAACACCATATATTTT.

The chain combines TRBV30 with TRBJ1-5; no firm D call. Trimming shortened V by 0 bases and J by 3 bases, and 15 bases separated the two germline ends. In germline, CDR1 is GTSNPN, CDR2 SVGIG (reference sequence). The CDR3 extends over 16 amino acids. The CDR3 DNA reads TGTGCCTGGAGTGTAACGTCAAGGGCCAACAATCAGCCCCAGCATTTT. It codes for CAWSVTSRANNQPQHF.

The chain employs TRBV6-5 and TRBJ2-7, with TRBD1 identical over 7 bases. The germline V gene has CDR1 MNHEY and CDR2 SVGAGI. The CDR3 length is 13 residues. Unmatched junction bases numbered 6, after V lost 7 bases and J lost 3 bases. CDR3 nucleotides: TGTGCCAGCAACAATCAGGGGGTCTACGAGCAGTACTTC. This gives the protein CASNNQGVYEQYF.

The genes are TRBV6-5 and TRBJ1-3; D is possibly TRBD1 (6 bases). This CDR3 is 15 amino acids long. In germline, CDR1 is MNHEY, CDR2 SVGAGI. With 5 bases removed from V and 2 bases from J, the gap between germline ends came to 13 bases. This chain's CDR3 is CASSRTTGTGNTIYF. Written as DNA, the CDR3 is TGTGCCAGCAGTCGAACTACAGGGACTGGAAACACCATATATTTT.

The rearrangement joins TRBV19 to TRBJ1-2; a weak D match, TRBD1 (6 bases). Trimming removed 7 bases at V and 4 bases at J, with 10 bases between. The CDR3 sequence is 12 residues long. CDR1 is LNHDA and CDR2 is SQIVND in the germline V gene (reference sequence). The CDR3 region is CASTDRTYGYTF. The CDR3, as DNA: TGTGCCAGTACCGACAGGACCTATGGCTACACCTTC.

The chain couples TRBV19 to TRBJ2-5; 13 bases match TRBD2. Germline V gene sequence: CDR1 LNHDA, CDR2 SQIVND (reference sequence). The CDR3 runs 15 residues. After removal of 8 bases from V and 3 bases from J, the junction contained 6 bases not matched to a gene. CDR3 amino acids: CASSKTSGGKETQYF. The CDR3 DNA is TGTGCCAGTTCTAAGACTAGCGGGGGGAAAGAGACCCAGTACTTC.

The chain uses TRBV5-1 and TRBJ2-3, with 10 bases fitting TRBD1. The CDR3 length is 16 residues. Germline values: CDR1 SGHRS, CDR2 YFSETQ. V lost 0 bases to trimming and J lost 7 bases; unmatched junction nucleotides: 8. CDR3 DNA sequence: TGCGCCAGCAGCTTGGTTGGACAGGGGGTTGGAAATACGCAGTATTTT. Amino acids: CASSLVGQGVGNTQYF. Full variable domain (rest looked up from reference TRBV5-1 and TRBJ2-3): KAGVTQTPRYLIKTRGQQVTLSCSPISGHRSVSWYQQTPGQGLQFLFEYFSETQRNKGNFPGRFSGRQFSNSRSEMNVSTLELGDSALYLCASSLVGQGVGNTQYFGPGTRLTVL.